This TCR beta chain comes out of a study of cytomegalovirus exposure and HLA in healthy donors. The CDR3 is 13 residues long. The J segment lost 7 bases and the V segment lost 8 bases, leaving 7 bases of the junction unmatched. Germline assignment: CDR1 MNHEY and CDR2 SVGAGI. Primers: 60 Vbeta forward and 13 Jbeta reverse. Data came from immunoSEQ multiplex PCR; TCRdb stores just in-frame clones and leaves some out. The data show approximately 140,000 clones, roughly 79% seen once. The V call is TRBV6-5, the J call TRBJ1-1, with TRBD1 identical over 10 bases. The receptor was derived from a man in his late teens or twenties in good health and CMV-seronegative. Sequenced sample: PBMCs. In DNA form, the CDR3 reads TGTGCCAGCGGGGACAGGGGCCGGATTGAAGCTTTCTTT. Translated, it gives CASGDRGRIEAFF.